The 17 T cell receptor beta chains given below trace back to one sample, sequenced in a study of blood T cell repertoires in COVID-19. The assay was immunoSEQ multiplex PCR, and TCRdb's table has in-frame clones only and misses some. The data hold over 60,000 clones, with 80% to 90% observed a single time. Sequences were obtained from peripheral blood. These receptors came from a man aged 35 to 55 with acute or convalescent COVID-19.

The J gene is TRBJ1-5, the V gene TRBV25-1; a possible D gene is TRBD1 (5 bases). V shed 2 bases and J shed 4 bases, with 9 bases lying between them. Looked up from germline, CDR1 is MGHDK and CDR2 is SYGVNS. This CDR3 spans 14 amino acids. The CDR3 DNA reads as TGTGCCAGCAGTGAAATGGGGCCAAATCAGCCCCAGCATTTT. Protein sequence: CASSEMGPNQPQHF. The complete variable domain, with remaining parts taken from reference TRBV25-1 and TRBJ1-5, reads EADIYQTPRYLVIGTGKKITLECSQTMGHDKMYWYQQDPGMELHLIHYSYGVNSTEKGDLSSESTVSRIRTEHFPLTLESARPSHTSQYLCASSEMGPNQPQHFGDGTRLSIL.

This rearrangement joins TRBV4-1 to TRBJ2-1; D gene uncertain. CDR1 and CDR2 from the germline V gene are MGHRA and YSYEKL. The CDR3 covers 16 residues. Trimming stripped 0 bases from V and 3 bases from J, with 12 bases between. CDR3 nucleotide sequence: TGCGCCAGCAGCCAAGATAAACGGAGTAACTACAATGAGCAGTTCTTC. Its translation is CASSQDKRSNYNEQFF.

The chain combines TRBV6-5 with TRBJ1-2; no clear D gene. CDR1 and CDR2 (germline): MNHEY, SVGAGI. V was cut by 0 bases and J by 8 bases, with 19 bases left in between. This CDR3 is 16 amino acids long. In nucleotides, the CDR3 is TGTGCCAGCAGTTACTCGGGTCGCGGGGTAGTAGGAGGCTACACCTTC. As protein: CASSYSGRGVVGGYTF.

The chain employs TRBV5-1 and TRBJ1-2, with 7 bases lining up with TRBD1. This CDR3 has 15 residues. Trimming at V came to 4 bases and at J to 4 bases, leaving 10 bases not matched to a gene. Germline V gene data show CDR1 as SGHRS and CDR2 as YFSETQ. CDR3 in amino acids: CASSRGTEHTYGYTF. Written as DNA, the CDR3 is TGCGCCAGCAGCCGAGGGACAGAGCACACCTATGGCTACACCTTC. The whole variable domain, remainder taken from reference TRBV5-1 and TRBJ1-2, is KAGVTQTPRYLIKTRGQQVTLSCSPISGHRSVSWYQQTPGQGLQFLFEYFSETQRNKGNFPGRFSGRQFSNSRSEMNVSTLELGDSALYLCASSRGTEHTYGYTFGSGTRLTVV.

The CDR3 sequence is CASSPYSTGDQPQHF. The CDR3 region has the DNA TGTGCCAGTAGTCCGTATTCGACGGGGGACCAGCCCCAGCATTTT. The chain links TRBV19 to TRBJ1-5; possible D gene TRBD1, 5 bases. Germline V gives CDR1 LNHDA, CDR2 SQIVND (reference sequence). This CDR3 is 15 amino acids long. V lost 5 bases, J lost 7 bases, and 18 bases lay in between.

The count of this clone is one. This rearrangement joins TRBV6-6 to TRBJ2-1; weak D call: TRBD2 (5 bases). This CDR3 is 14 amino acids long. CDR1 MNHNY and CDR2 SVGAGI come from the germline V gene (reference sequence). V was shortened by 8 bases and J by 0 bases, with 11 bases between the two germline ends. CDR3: CASRSGGSYNEQFF. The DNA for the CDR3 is TGTGCCAGCCGGAGCGGAGGCTCCTACAATGAGCAGTTCTTC.

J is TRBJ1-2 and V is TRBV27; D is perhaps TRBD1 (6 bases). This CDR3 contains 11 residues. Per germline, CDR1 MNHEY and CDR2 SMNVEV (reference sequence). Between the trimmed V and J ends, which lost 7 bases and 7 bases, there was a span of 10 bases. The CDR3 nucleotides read TGTGCCAGCAAAGGGGGAGCTGGCTACACCTTC. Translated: CASKGGAGYTF.

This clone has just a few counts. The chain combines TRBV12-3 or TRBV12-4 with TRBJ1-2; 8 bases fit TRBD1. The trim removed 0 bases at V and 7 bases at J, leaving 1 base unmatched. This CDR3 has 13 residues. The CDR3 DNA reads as TGTGCCAGCAGTTTAGCCGGGACAGGTGGCTACACCTTC. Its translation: CASSLAGTGGYTF.

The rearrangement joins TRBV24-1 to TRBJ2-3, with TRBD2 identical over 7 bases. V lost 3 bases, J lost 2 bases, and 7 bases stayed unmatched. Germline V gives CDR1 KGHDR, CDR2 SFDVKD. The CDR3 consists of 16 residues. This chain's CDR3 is CATSDGASGPTDTQYF. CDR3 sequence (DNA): TGTGCCACCAGTGATGGGGCTAGCGGACCCACAGATACGCAGTATTTT.

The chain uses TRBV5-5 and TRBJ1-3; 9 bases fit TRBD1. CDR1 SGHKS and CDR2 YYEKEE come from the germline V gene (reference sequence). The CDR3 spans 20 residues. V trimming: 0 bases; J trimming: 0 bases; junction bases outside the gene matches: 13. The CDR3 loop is CASSLDPGQGPIYSGNTIYF. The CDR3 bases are TGTGCCAGCAGCTTGGACCCGGGACAGGGCCCAATCTACTCTGGAAACACCATATATTTT.

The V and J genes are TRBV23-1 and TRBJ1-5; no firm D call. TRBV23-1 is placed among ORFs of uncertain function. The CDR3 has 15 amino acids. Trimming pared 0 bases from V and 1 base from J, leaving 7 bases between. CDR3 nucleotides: TGCGCCAGCAGTCAATCCGACTTAAGCAATCAGCCCCAGCATTTT. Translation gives CASSQSDLSNQPQHF.

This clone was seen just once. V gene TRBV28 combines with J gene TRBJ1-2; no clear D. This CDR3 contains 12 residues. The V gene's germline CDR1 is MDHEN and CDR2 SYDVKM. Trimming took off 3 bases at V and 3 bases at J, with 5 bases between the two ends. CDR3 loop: CASSFTDYGYTF. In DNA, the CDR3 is TGTGCCAGCAGTTTTACAGACTATGGCTACACCTTC.

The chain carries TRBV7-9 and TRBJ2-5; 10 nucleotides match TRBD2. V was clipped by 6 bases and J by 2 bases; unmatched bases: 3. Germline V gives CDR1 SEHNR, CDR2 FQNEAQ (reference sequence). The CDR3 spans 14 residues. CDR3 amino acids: CASRPAGGQETQYF. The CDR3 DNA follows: TGTGCCAGCAGACCAGCGGGGGGGCAAGAGACCCAGTACTTC.

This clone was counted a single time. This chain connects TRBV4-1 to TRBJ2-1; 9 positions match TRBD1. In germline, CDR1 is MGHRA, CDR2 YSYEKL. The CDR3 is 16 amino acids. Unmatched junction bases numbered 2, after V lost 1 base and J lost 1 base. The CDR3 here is CASSQAGTGSYNEQFF. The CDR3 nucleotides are TGCGCCAGCAGCCAAGCTGGGACAGGGTCCTACAATGAGCAGTTCTTC.

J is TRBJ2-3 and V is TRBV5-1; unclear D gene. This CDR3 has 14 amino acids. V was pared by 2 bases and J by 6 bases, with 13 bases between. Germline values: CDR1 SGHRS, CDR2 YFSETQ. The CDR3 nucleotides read TGCGCCAGCAGCTTAAGCCTAGGATCCGATACGCAGTATTTT. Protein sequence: CASSLSLGSDTQYF.

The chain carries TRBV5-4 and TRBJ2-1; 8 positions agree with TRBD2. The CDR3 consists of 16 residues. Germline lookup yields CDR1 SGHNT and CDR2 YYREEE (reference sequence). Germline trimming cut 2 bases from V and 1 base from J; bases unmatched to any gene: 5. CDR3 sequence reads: CASSFDGGGSYNEQFF. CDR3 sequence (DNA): TGTGCCAGCAGCTTTGATGGCGGGGGGTCCTACAATGAGCAGTTCTTC. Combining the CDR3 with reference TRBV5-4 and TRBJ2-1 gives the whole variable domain ETGVTQSPTHLIKTRGQQVTLRCSSQSGHNTVSWYQQALGQGPQFIFQYYREEENGRGNFPPRFSGLQFPNYSSELNVNALELDDSALYLCASSFDGGGSYNEQFFGPGTRLTVL.

CDR3 bases: TGTGCCAGCAGTCCCAAGGGGACAGGGGACACAGATACGCAGTATTTT. Protein: CASSPKGTGDTDTQYF. The chain links TRBV6-4 to TRBJ2-3; TRBD1 aligns across 10 bases. With 5 bases clipped from V and 2 bases from J, the junction kept 7 bases outside the gene matches. The CDR3 is made up of 16 amino acids. Per the germline V gene, CDR1 is MRHNA and CDR2 is SNTAGT.